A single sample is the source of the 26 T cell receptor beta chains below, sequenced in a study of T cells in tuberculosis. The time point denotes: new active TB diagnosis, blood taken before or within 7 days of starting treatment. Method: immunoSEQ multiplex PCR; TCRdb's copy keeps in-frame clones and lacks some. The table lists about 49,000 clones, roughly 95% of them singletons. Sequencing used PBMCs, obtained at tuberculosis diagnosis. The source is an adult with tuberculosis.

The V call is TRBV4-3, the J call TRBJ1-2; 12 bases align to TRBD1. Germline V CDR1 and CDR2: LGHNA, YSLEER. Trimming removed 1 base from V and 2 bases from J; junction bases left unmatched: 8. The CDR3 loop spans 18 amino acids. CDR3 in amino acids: CASSQGLGTGGRNYGYTF. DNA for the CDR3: TGCGCCAGCAGCCAAGGACTCGGGACAGGGGGCCGGAACTATGGCTACACCTTC.

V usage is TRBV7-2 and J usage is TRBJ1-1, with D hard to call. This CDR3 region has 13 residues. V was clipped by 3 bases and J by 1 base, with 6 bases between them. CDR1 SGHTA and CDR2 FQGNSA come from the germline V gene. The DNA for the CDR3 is TGTGCCAGCAGCTTGGAGGCGAACACTGAAGCTTTCTTT. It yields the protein CASSLEANTEAFF.

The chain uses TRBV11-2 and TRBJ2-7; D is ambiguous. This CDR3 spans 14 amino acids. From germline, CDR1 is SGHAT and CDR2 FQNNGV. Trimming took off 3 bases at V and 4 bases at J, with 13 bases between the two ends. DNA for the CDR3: TGTGCCAGCAGCTTTATTGGGCCACTTTACGAGCAGTACTTC. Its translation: CASSFIGPLYEQYF.

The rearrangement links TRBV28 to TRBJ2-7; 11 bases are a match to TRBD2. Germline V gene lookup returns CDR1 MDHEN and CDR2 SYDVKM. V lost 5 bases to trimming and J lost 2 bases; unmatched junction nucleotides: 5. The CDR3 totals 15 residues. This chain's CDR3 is CASSVIAGGTYEQYF. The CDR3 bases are TGTGCCAGCAGTGTAATAGCGGGAGGGACCTACGAGCAGTACTTC.

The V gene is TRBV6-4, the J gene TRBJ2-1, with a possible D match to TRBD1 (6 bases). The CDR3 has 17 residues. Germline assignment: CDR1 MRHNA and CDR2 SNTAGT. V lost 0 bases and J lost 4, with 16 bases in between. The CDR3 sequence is CASSDSSRGRRYNEQFF. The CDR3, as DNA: TGTGCCAGCAGTGACTCGAGTAGGGGGAGAAGGTACAATGAGCAGTTCTTC.

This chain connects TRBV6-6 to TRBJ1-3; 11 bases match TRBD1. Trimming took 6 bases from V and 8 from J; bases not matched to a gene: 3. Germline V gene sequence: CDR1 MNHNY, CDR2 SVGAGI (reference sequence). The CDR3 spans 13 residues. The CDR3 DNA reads TGTGCCAGCAGGGACAGGGGGCACGACACCATATATTTT. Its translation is CASRDRGHDTIYF.

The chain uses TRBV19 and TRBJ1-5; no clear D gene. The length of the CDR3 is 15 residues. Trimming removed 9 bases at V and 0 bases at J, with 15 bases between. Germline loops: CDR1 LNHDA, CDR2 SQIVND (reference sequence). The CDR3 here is CASRKTGYSNQPQHF. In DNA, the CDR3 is TGTGCCAGCAGAAAGACTGGGTATAGCAATCAGCCCCAGCATTTT.

CDR3 sequence reads: CASSLGTSGRETQYF. The CDR3 DNA follows: TGTGCCAGCAGCCTAGGGACTAGCGGGAGAGAGACCCAGTACTTC. This chain uses TRBV11-1 with TRBJ2-5, with 14 bases that match TRBD2. The germline V gene has CDR1 SGHAT and CDR2 FQDESV (reference sequence). J was trimmed by 4 bases and V by 5 bases; bases with no gene match: 3. The CDR3 extends over 15 amino acids.

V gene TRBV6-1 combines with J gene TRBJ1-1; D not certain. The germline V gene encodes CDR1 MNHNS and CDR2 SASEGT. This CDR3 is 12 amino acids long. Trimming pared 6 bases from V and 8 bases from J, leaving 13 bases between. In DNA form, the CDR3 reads TGTGCCAGCAGGCGAGAACAGCAAGAAGCTTTCTTT. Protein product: CASRREQQEAFF.

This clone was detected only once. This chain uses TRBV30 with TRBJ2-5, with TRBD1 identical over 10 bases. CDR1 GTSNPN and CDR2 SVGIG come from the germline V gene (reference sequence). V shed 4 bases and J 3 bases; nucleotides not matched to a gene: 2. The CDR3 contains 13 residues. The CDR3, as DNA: TGTGCCTGGACTGGGACAGGGGAAGAGACCCAGTACTTC. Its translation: CAWTGTGEETQYF.

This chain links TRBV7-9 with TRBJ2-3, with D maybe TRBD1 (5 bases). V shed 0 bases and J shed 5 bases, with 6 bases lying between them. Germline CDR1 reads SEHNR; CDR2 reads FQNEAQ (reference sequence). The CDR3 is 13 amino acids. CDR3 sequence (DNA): TGTGCCAGCAGCTTAGCGGGGCTAGATACGCAGTATTTT. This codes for CASSLAGLDTQYF.

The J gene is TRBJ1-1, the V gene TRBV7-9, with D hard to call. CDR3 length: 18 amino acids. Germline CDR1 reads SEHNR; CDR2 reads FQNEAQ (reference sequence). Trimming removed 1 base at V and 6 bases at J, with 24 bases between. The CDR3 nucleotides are TGTGCCAGCAGCTTAGTAGGTCGAGGTTCATCGAAGGTCGCTGAAGCTTTCTTT. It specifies CASSLVGRGSSKVAEAFF.

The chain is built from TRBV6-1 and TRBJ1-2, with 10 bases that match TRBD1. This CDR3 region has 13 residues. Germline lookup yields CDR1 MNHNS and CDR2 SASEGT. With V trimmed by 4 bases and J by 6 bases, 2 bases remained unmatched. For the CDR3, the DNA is TGTGCCAGCAGTGGGACAGGGGGGAATGGCTACACCTTC. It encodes CASSGTGGNGYTF.

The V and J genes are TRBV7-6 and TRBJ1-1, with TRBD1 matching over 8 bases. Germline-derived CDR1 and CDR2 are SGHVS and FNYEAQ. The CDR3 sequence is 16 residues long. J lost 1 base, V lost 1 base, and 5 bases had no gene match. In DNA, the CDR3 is TGTGCCAGCAGCTTAGGGTACAGGGGGGAGAACACTGAAGCTTTCTTT. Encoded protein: CASSLGYRGENTEAFF.

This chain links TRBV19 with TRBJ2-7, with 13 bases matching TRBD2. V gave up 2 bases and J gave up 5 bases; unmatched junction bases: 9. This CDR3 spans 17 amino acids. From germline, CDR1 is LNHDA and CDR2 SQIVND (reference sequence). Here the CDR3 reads CASSIRTSGSKANEQYF. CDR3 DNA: TGTGCCAGTAGTATAAGGACTAGCGGGAGTAAAGCCAACGAGCAGTACTTC.

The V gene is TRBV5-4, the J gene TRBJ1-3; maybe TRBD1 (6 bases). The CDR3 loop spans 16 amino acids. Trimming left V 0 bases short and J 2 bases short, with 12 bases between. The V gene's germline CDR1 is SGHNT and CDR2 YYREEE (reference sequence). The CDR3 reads CASSLASAGAGNTIYF. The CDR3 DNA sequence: TGTGCCAGCAGCTTGGCCTCCGCAGGGGCTGGAAACACCATATATTTT. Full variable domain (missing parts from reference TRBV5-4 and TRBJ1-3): ETGVTQSPTHLIKTRGQQVTLRCSSQSGHNTVSWYQQALGQGPQFIFQYYREEENGRGNFPPRFSGLQFPNYSSELNVNALELDDSALYLCASSLASAGAGNTIYFGEGSWLTVV.

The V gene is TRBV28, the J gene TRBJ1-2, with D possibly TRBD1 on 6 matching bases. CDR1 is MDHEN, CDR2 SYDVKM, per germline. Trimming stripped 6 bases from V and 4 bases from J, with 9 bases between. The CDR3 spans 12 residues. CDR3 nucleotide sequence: TGTGCCAGCAGGGTACAGGGCTATGGCTACACCTTC. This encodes CASRVQGYGYTF.

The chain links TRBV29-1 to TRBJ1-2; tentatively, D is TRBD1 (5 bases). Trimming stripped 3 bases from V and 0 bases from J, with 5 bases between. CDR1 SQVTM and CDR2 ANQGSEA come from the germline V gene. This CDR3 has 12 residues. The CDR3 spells CSVETANYGYTF. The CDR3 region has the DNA TGCAGCGTTGAGACAGCTAACTATGGCTACACCTTC.

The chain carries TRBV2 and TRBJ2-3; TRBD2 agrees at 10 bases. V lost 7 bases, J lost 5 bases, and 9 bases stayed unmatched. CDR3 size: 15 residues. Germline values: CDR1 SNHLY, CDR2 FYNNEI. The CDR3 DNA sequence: TGTGCCAGCATCGGAACTAGCGGGAATTTAGATACGCAGTATTTT. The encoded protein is CASIGTSGNLDTQYF. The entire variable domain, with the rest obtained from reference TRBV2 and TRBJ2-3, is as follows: EPEVTQTPSHQVTQMGQEVILRCVPISNHLYFYWYRQILGQKVEFLVSFYNNEISEKSEIFDDQFSVERPDGSNFTLKIRSTKLEDSAMYFCASIGTSGNLDTQYFGPGTRLTVL.

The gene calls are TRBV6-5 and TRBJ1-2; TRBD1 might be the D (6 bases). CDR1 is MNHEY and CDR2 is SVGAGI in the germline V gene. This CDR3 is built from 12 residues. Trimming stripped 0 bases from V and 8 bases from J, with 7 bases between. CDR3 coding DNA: TGTGCCAGCAGTTACTCAACAGGGGGCTACACCTTC. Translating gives CASSYSTGGYTF.

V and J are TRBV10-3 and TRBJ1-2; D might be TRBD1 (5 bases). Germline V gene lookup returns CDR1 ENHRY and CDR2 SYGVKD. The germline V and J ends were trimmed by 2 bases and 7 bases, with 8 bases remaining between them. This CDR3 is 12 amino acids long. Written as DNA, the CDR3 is TGTGCCATCAGTGAGGAAGGGGTTGGCTACACCTTC. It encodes CAISEEGVGYTF.

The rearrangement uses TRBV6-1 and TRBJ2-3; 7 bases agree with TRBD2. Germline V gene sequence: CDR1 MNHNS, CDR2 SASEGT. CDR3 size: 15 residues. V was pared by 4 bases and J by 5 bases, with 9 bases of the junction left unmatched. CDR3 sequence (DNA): TGTGCCAGCAGTGTCCGCGGGAGCCCGGTAGATACGCAGTATTTT. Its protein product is CASSVRGSPVDTQYF.

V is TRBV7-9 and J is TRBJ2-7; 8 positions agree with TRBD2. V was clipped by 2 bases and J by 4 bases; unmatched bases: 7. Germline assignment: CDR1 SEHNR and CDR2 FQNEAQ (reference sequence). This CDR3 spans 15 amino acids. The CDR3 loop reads CASSLTGRAEYEQYF. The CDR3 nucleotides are TGTGCCAGCAGCTTAACCGGGAGGGCCGAGTACGAGCAGTACTTC.

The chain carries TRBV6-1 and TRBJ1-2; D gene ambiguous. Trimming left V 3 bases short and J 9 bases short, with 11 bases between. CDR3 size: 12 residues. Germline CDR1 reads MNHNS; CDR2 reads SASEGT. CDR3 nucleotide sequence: TGTGCCAGCAGTGAGCGGGCAGACAGCTACACCTTC. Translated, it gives CASSERADSYTF.

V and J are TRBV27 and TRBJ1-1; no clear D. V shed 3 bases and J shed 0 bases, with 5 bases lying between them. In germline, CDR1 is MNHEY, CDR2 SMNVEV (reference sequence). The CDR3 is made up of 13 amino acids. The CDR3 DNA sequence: TGTGCCAGCAGTTTCAACTTGAACACTGAAGCTTTCTTT. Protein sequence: CASSFNLNTEAFF.

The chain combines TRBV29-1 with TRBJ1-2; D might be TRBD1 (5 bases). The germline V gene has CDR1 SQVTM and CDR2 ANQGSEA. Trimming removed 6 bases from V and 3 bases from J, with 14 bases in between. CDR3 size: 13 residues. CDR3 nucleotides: TGCAGCGTCGACGCAAGGGGCCACTATGGCTACACCTTC. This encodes CSVDARGHYGYTF.